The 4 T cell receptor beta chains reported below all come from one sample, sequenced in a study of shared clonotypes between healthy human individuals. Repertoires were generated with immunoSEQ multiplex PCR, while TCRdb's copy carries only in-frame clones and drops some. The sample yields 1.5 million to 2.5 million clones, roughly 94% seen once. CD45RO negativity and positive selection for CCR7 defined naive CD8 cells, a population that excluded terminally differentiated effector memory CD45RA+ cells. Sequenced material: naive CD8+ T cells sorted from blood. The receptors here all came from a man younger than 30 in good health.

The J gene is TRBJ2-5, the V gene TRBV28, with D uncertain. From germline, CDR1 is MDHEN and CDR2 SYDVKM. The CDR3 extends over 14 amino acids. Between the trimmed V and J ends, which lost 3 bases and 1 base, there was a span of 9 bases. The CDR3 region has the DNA TGTGCCAGCAGTTTTCGTGGGATCCAAGAGACCCAGTACTTC. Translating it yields CASSFRGIQETQYF. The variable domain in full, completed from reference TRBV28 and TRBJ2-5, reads DVKVTQSSRYLVKRTGEKVFLECVQDMDHENMFWYRQDPGLGLRLIYFSYDVKMKEKGDIPEGYSVSREKKERFSLILESASTNQTSMYLCASSFRGIQETQYFGPGTRLLVL.

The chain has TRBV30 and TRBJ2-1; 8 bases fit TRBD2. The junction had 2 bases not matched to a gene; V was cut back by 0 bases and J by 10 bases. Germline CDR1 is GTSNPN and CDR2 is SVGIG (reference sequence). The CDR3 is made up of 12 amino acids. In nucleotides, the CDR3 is TGTGCCTGGAGTGTGACGGGAGGGGAGCAGTTCTTC. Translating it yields CAWSVTGGEQFF.

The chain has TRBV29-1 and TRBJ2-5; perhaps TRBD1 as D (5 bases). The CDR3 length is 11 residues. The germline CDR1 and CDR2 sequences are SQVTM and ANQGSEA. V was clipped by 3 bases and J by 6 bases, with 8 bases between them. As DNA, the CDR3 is TGCAGCGTTGAGTCAGGGCAGACCCAGTACTTC. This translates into CSVESGQTQYF.

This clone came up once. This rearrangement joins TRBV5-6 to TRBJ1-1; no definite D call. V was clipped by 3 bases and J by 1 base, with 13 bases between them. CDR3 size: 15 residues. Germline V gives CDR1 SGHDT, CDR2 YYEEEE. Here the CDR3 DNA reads TGTGCCAGCAGCTCGGAGGTGCTAGGGAACACTGAAGCTTTCTTT. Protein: CASSSEVLGNTEAFF. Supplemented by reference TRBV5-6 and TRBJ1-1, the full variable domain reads DAGVTQSPTHLIKTRGQQVTLRCSPKSGHDTVSWYQQALGQGPQFIFQYYEEEERQRGNFPDRFSGHQFPNYSSELNVNALLLGDSALYLCASSSEVLGNTEAFFGQGTRLTVV.